This T cell receptor beta chain emerged from a study of spatial heterogeneity in lung cancer. Study details: Sequenced were any available follow-up PBMC samples, which had been obtained a median of around two years after resection. Each distinct TCR and UMI combination averaged more than ten appearances in raw reads. General study points: Whereas they appeared in blood less at follow-up, ubiquitous expanded tumor TCRs appeared there more at resection.

A unique molecular identifier was carried by every single TCR cDNA molecule. MiXCR was run by TCRdb on the 5' RACE reads, yielding one entry per CDR3 protein. The repertoire has tens of thousands of distinct CDR3 sequences, about 10% of them found once; the top ten carry under 30%. This clonotype was counted at least ten times. The antigen is not known. As for time point: blood at routine non-recurrence follow-up after resection. This CDR3 is built from 14 residues. V shed 4 bases and J shed 4 bases, with 11 bases lying between them. Germline loops: CDR1 LGHNA, CDR2 YSLEER. Here the sequenced sample was PBMCs, taken at follow-up. This clonotype originated in a female donor with early-stage non-small cell lung cancer. This sequence joins TRBV4-3 and TRBJ2-1, with D perhaps matching TRBD2 (6 bases). This CDR3 is CASSPGETYNEQFF. Here the CDR3 DNA reads TGCGCCAGCAGCCCGGGGGAGACGTACAATGAGCAGTTCTTC.